This is a list of T cell receptor beta chains from one sample in a study of control samples from healthy donors and cancer patients. TCRdb's copy holds only in-frame clones and misses some; the assay was immunoSEQ multiplex PCR. The sample comprises under 70,000 clones, 90% of which are singletons, and roughly 1.2% rests with the top ten. Sequenced input: PBMCs. These receptors all come from a woman in her 50s with colorectal cancer. Both conserved end residues are trimmed from each CDR3. A D gene is named only where the DNA matches it firmly. Part of the rows lack a size; the others show once, few, many or a class for expanded clones.

TRBJ1-5	-	TRBV18	-	ASSRTVGNQPQH
TRBJ2-3	-	TRBV27	-	ASSLSVSQDTQY
TRBJ2-7	-	TRBV30	-	AWSVARGYEQY
TRBJ2-7	TRBD2	TRBV5-6	-	ASSLVRASGYEQY
TRBJ1-2	-	TRBV7-9	-	ASSQDSYGYT
TRBJ1-4	TRBD1	TRBV6-1	-	ASSEGDRGNPATNEKLF
TRBJ2-1	-	TRBV12-3/TRBV12-4	-	ASSLGSDNEQF
TRBJ2-3	TRBD2	TRBV7-2	-	ASSLVAGIDTQY
TRBJ2-2	-	TRBV4-2	-	ASSQVREPTGELF
TRBJ2-1	TRBD2	TRBV7-3	-	ASSLRSGSLAEQF
TRBJ2-4	-	TRBV3-1/TRBV3-2	-	ASSQAPQANIQY
TRBJ2-2	-	TRBV29-1	-	SVRAVTGELF
TRBJ2-7	-	TRBV27	-	ASSLSGVEQY
TRBJ1-6	-	TRBV7-2	-	ASSLLQVDLSDSPLH
TRBJ1-4	-	TRBV6-5	-	ASSTVRGDEKLF
TRBJ2-6	-	TRBV11-2	-	ASSLDGTGANVLT
TRBJ1-6	-	TRBV19	-	ASSIDYTSSNSPLH
TRBJ2-5	-	TRBV29-1	-	SVENPVQAQY
TRBJ2-2	TRBD1	TRBV28	-	ASSPEQGAPSRELF
TRBJ1-5	TRBD1	TRBV4-2	-	ASSQDGQGYQPQH
TRBJ1-1	-	TRBV2	-	ASSDQGTEAF
TRBJ1-2	TRBD1	TRBV18	-	ASSSDRAYGYT
TRBJ1-1	-	TRBV6-6	-	ASTWGPDRTTEAF
TRBJ2-2	-	TRBV12-3/TRBV12-4	-	ASSLSAGELF
TRBJ2-2	-	TRBV5-1	-	ASSIGTNTGELF
TRBJ2-3	-	TRBV9	-	ASSLSPRPTDTQY
TRBJ1-1	-	TRBV18	-	ASSSTAYGTEAF
TRBJ1-2	-	TRBV6-5	-	ASRTARASGYT
TRBJ1-1	-	TRBV18	few	ASSPGLDTEAF
TRBJ2-1	TRBD2	TRBV7-3	-	ASSLYGGSGNEQF
TRBJ2-7	-	TRBV7-2	-	ASSPRLDATASYEQY
TRBJ2-7	-	TRBV12-3/TRBV12-4	-	ASRDGRRDEQY
TRBJ2-3	TRBD1	TRBV5-6	-	ASLRQGVDTQY
TRBJ2-1	-	TRBV3-1/TRBV3-2	once	ASSPGLSYNEQF
TRBJ2-1	TRBD1	TRBV30	-	AWRFRDRGNEQF
TRBJ1-1	-	TRBV6-5	-	ASSPSKGTEAF
TRBJ2-7	-	TRBV5-6	-	ASSWDGRAYEQY
TRBJ1-4	-	TRBV19	-	ASSMFHANEKLF
TRBJ2-7	TRBD1	TRBV28	-	ASSVRGPNEQY
TRBJ2-1	-	TRBV27	-	ASSLAFGPPPPHEQF
TRBJ2-7	-	TRBV28	-	ASSPVAYEQY
TRBJ2-7	TRBD1	TRBV11-2	-	ASSLVGQGAYEQY